A selection of T cell receptor beta chains follows, all from one sample in a study of identical twins. TCRdb recomputed calls from the 5' RACE reads with MiXCR, one row per CDR3 protein. The profile covers roughly 350,000 distinct CDR3 sequences, with approximately 13% appearing a single time and more than 6% taken by the ten largest. This sample also belongs to another study, concerning yellow fever vaccine responses in identical twins.

The sequenced material came from CD8+ T cells sorted from blood. The receptors stem from a woman aged 18-29 years in good health. The CDR3 runs from the conserved cysteine through the conserved F or W. Each record gives: J gene, D gene, clone size, V gene, CDR3 length, CDR3 DNA, CDR3 protein. The D gene is left open where the match is weak. A row's size may be missing; if present it is once, few, many or a size class.

j_gene: TRBJ2-2
d_gene: TRBD2
abundance: .
v_gene: TRBV9
len: 17
CDR3nt: TGTGCCAGCAGCGTAGGGCCCAGCGGGACGAACACCGGGGAGCTGTTTTTT
CDR3aa: CASSVGPSGTNTGELFF

j_gene: TRBJ2-1
d_gene: .
abundance: .
v_gene: TRBV24-1
len: 20
CDR3nt: TGTGCCACCAGTGATTCTGGGGTGGGGACCCGAATAAGCTCCTACAATGAGCAGTTCTTC
CDR3aa: CATSDSGVGTRISSYNEQFF

j_gene: TRBJ2-3
d_gene: .
abundance: few
v_gene: TRBV3-1
len: 16
CDR3nt: TGTGCCAGCAGCCAAGATTGGGGTTCTGTCGCATATACGCAGTATTTT
CDR3aa: CASSQDWGSVAYTQYF

j_gene: TRBJ2-7
d_gene: TRBD2
abundance: many
v_gene: TRBV4-1
len: 17
CDR3nt: TGCGCCAGCAGCCAAGATCTCGGTAGCGGGAGGGGGTACGAGCAGTACTTC
CDR3aa: CASSQDLGSGRGYEQYF

j_gene: TRBJ2-3
d_gene: .
abundance: .
v_gene: TRBV10-3
len: 13
CDR3nt: TGTGCCATCAAGTTCGACAGCACAGATACGCAGTATTTT
CDR3aa: CAIKFDSTDTQYF

j_gene: TRBJ2-7
d_gene: TRBD1
abundance: many
v_gene: TRBV27
len: 14
CDR3nt: TGTGCCAGCAGTTGGGCAGGGGGATCCTACGAGCAGTACTTC
CDR3aa: CASSWAGGSYEQYF

j_gene: TRBJ1-2
d_gene: TRBD1
abundance: .
v_gene: TRBV12-5
len: 17
CDR3nt: TGTGCTAGTGGTTTCACCTTACAGGGGGGGACTAACTATGGCTACACCTTC
CDR3aa: CASGFTLQGGTNYGYTF

j_gene: TRBJ2-3
d_gene: .
abundance: few
v_gene: TRBV5-1
len: 13
CDR3nt: TGCGCCAGCAGGCCTCCAAATAATAATACGCAGTATTTT
CDR3aa: CASRPPNNNTQYF

j_gene: TRBJ2-3
d_gene: .
abundance: many
v_gene: TRBV3-1
len: 15
CDR3nt: TGTGCCAGCAGCCAAAGTCTAGCCGGCACAGATACGCAGTATTTT
CDR3aa: CASSQSLAGTDTQYF

j_gene: TRBJ2-7
d_gene: TRBD2
abundance: few
v_gene: TRBV9
len: 14
CDR3nt: TGTGCCAGCAGCGGTAGCGGGAGGCCCTACGAGCAGTACTTC
CDR3aa: CASSGSGRPYEQYF

j_gene: TRBJ1-1
d_gene: TRBD1
abundance: .
v_gene: TRBV6-5
len: 16
CDR3nt: TGTGCCAGCAGTTACTCGACGGATCAGGGGGACACTGAAGCTTTCTTT
CDR3aa: CASSYSTDQGDTEAFF

j_gene: TRBJ2-2
d_gene: .
abundance: .
v_gene: TRBV5-6
len: 16
CDR3nt: TGTGCCAGCAGCCGTGGCAGGGGCGCGGGCACCGGGGAGCTGTTTTTT
CDR3aa: CASSRGRGAGTGELFF

j_gene: TRBJ2-5
d_gene: TRBD2
abundance: .
v_gene: TRBV27
len: 14
CDR3nt: TGTGCCAGCAGCACCTTGACTAGCACGGAGACCCAGTACTTC
CDR3aa: CASSTLTSTETQYF

j_gene: TRBJ2-3
d_gene: .
abundance: few
v_gene: TRBV5-1
len: 16
CDR3nt: TGCGCCAGCAGCGGAATGGACAGAGCTAGCACAGATACGCAGTATTTT
CDR3aa: CASSGMDRASTDTQYF